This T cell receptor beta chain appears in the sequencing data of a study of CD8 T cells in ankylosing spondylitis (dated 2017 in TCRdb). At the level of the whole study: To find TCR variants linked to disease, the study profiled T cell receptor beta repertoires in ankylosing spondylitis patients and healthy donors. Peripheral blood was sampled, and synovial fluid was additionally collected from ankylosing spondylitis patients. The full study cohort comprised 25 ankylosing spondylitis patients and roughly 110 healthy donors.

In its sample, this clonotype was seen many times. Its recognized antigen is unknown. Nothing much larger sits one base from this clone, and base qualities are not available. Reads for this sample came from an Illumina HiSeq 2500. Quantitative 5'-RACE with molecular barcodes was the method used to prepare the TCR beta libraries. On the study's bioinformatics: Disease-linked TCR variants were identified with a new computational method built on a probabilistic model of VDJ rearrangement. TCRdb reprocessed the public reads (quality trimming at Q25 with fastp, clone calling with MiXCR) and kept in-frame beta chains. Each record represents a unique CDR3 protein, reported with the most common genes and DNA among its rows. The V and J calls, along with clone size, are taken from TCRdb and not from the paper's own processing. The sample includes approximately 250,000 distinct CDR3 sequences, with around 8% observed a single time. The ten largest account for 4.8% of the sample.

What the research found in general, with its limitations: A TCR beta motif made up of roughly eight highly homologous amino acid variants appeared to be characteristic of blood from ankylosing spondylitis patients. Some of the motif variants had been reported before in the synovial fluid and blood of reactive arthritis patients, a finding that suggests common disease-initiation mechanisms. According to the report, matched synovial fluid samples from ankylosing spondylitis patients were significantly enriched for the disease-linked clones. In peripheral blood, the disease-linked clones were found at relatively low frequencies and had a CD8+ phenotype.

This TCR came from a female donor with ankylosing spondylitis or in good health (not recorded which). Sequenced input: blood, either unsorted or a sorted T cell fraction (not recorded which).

The CDR3 here reads CASTKGGGSYNEQFF. The DNA sequence is as follows: TGTGCCAGCACCAAGGGGGGAGGTTCCTACAATGAGCAGTTCTTC. The chain is encoded by TRBV9 joined to TRBJ2-1; the D region may be TRBD1 or TRBD2, each matching 6 bases equally. V is clipped by 6 bases and J by 1 base, and the sequence between their germline boundaries is 14 bases long. Spanning cysteine to phenylalanine, the CDR3 consists of 15 amino acids. This entry keeps only the CDR3 DNA: 45 bases, framed from base 1. From a lookup of the germline V gene, CDR1 and CDR2 are SGDLS and YYNGEE.